The rows below give T cell receptor beta chains drawn from one sample of a study of T cell responses to AZD1222 COVID-19 vaccine. Profiling relied on immunoSEQ multiplex PCR, and the TCRdb table lists in-frame clones only, not all of them. Counted here are about 120,000 clones, about 91% occurring once; the ten biggest clones make up more than 2.5%. Sequenced here: peripheral blood, sampled on day 0 of AZD1222 vaccination. The receptor source for this set is an adult in good health. Each CDR3 is given with its conserved first and last residue. D genes are given only for firm matches. Clone size is shown for a subset of rows, as once, few, many or a class of expanded clone.

CDR3aa: CASTAFGLRYF; CDR3nt: TGTGCCAGCACCGCCTTTGGGCTTCGGTACTTC; d_gene: .; abundance: .; v_gene: TRBV5-8; j_gene: TRBJ2-7
CDR3aa: CASSKDHYEQYF; CDR3nt: TGTGCCAGCAGTAAGGACCACTACGAGCAGTACTTC; d_gene: .; abundance: .; v_gene: TRBV6-5; j_gene: TRBJ2-7
CDR3aa: CASSPQQGPFYGYTF; CDR3nt: TGTGCCAGCAGTCCCCAACAGGGGCCTTTTTATGGCTACACCTTC; d_gene: TRBD1; abundance: .; v_gene: TRBV6-6; j_gene: TRBJ1-2
CDR3aa: CASSFDSYNEQFF; CDR3nt: TGCGCCAGCAGCTTCGACTCTTACAATGAGCAGTTCTTC; d_gene: .; abundance: .; v_gene: TRBV5-1; j_gene: TRBJ2-1
CDR3aa: CAISVSQETQYF; CDR3nt: TGTGCCATCAGTGTATCCCAAGAGACCCAGTACTTC; d_gene: .; abundance: .; v_gene: TRBV10-3; j_gene: TRBJ2-5
CDR3aa: CASSMGGLTDTQYF; CDR3nt: TGTGCCAGTAGCATGGGGGGACTGACAGATACGCAGTATTTT; d_gene: .; abundance: .; v_gene: TRBV19; j_gene: TRBJ2-3
CDR3aa: CASGLAGETQYF; CDR3nt: TGCGCCAGTGGACTAGCGGGAGAGACCCAGTACTTC; d_gene: TRBD2; abundance: .; v_gene: TRBV5-1; j_gene: TRBJ2-5
CDR3aa: CASSVQGGNTIYF; CDR3nt: TGCGCCAGCAGTGTGCAGGGCGGAAACACCATATATTTT; d_gene: .; abundance: .; v_gene: TRBV10-2; j_gene: TRBJ1-3
CDR3aa: CASSFLTPSRGNTGELFF; CDR3nt: TGTGCCAGCAGTTTTCTAACCCCCTCTAGGGGGAACACCGGGGAGCTGTTTTTT; d_gene: .; abundance: few; v_gene: TRBV27; j_gene: TRBJ2-2
CDR3aa: CSASQNQPQHF; CDR3nt: TGCAGTGCTAGCCAAAATCAGCCCCAGCATTTT; d_gene: .; abundance: .; v_gene: TRBV20-1; j_gene: TRBJ1-5
CDR3aa: CASSPTDSHNSPLHF; CDR3nt: TGTGCCAGCAGCCCGACAGACAGCCATAATTCACCCCTCCACTTT; d_gene: .; abundance: .; v_gene: TRBV3-1/TRBV3-2; j_gene: TRBJ1-6
CDR3aa: CASSLVRLASEDTQYF; CDR3nt: TGCGCCAGCAGCTTGGTGCGACTAGCGTCCGAAGATACGCAGTATTTT; d_gene: TRBD2; abundance: .; v_gene: TRBV5-1; j_gene: TRBJ2-3
CDR3aa: CASSPTRDTSGNTIYF; CDR3nt: TGTGCCAGCTCACCGACCCGGGACACCTCTGGAAACACCATATATTTT; d_gene: .; abundance: .; v_gene: TRBV18; j_gene: TRBJ1-3
CDR3aa: CASWEGGGYNYGYTF; CDR3nt: TGTGCCAGCTGGGAGGGAGGAGGCTACAACTATGGCTACACCTTC; d_gene: .; abundance: .; v_gene: TRBV27; j_gene: TRBJ1-2
CDR3aa: CASSLFGVTNTGELFF; CDR3nt: TGTGCCAGCAGCTTATTCGGCGTGACGAACACCGGGGAGCTGTTTTTT; d_gene: .; abundance: .; v_gene: TRBV7-2; j_gene: TRBJ2-2
CDR3aa: CATSRERLEAYEQYF; CDR3nt: TGTGCCACCAGCAGAGAAAGACTAGAAGCCTACGAGCAGTACTTC; d_gene: .; abundance: .; v_gene: TRBV15; j_gene: TRBJ2-7
CDR3aa: CASSLMDSREAFF; CDR3nt: TGTGCCAGCAGTTTAATGGACTCCCGGGAAGCTTTCTTT; d_gene: .; abundance: .; v_gene: TRBV6-5; j_gene: TRBJ1-1
CDR3aa: CASIPSRETGELFF; CDR3nt: TGTGCCAGCATCCCGTCCCGGGAAACCGGGGAGCTGTTTTTT; d_gene: .; abundance: few; v_gene: TRBV7-9; j_gene: TRBJ2-2
CDR3aa: CASSLGDRTYEQYF; CDR3nt: TGTGCCAGCAGCTTAGGGGACAGGACCTACGAGCAGTACTTC; d_gene: TRBD1; abundance: .; v_gene: TRBV5-4; j_gene: TRBJ2-7
CDR3aa: CASSWRDGYTF; CDR3nt: TGTGCCAGCAGTTGGCGGGATGGCTACACCTTC; d_gene: .; abundance: .; v_gene: TRBV6-2/TRBV6-3; j_gene: TRBJ1-2
CDR3aa: CASSLAAGQGADSPLHF; CDR3nt: TGTGCCAGCAGCTTGGCGGCGGGACAGGGGGCGGATTCACCCCTCCACTTT; d_gene: TRBD1; abundance: .; v_gene: TRBV5-4; j_gene: TRBJ1-6
CDR3aa: CASSQDGRGYGYTF; CDR3nt: TGTGCCAGCAGCCAAGATGGCAGGGGGTATGGCTACACCTTC; d_gene: TRBD1; abundance: .; v_gene: TRBV3-1/TRBV3-2; j_gene: TRBJ1-2
CDR3aa: CASSQDPLLAADNEQFF; CDR3nt: TGCGCCAGCAGCCAAGATCCGTTACTAGCGGCAGACAATGAGCAGTTCTTC; d_gene: TRBD2; abundance: once; v_gene: TRBV4-1; j_gene: TRBJ2-1
CDR3aa: CASSIQGPGANVLTF; CDR3nt: TGTGCCAGTAGTATACAGGGTCCCGGGGCCAACGTCCTGACTTTC; d_gene: .; abundance: .; v_gene: TRBV19; j_gene: TRBJ2-6
CDR3aa: CAGKRRETENTEAFF; CDR3nt: TGTGCCGGCAAGCGTAGGGAGACGGAGAACACTGAAGCTTTCTTT; d_gene: .; abundance: .; v_gene: TRBV2; j_gene: TRBJ1-1
CDR3aa: CAGMNSMGQDTQYF; CDR3nt: TGTGCCGGAATGAATTCAATGGGCCAGGATACGCAGTATTTT; d_gene: .; abundance: .; v_gene: TRBV6-5; j_gene: TRBJ2-3
CDR3aa: CASSFTGELFF; CDR3nt: TGTGCCAGCAGTTTCACCGGGGAGCTGTTTTTT; d_gene: .; abundance: .; v_gene: TRBV12-3/TRBV12-4; j_gene: TRBJ2-2
CDR3aa: CASSRAAREETQYF; CDR3nt: TGTGCCAGCAGCAGGGCTGCGAGAGAGGAGACCCAGTACTTC; d_gene: .; abundance: .; v_gene: TRBV21-1; j_gene: TRBJ2-5
CDR3aa: CASSLISQEKLFF; CDR3nt: TGTGCCAGCAGCTTAATCTCTCAGGAAAAACTGTTTTTT; d_gene: .; abundance: .; v_gene: TRBV7-2; j_gene: TRBJ1-4
CDR3aa: CATYGTASTDTQYF; CDR3nt: TGTGCCACCTATGGGACAGCTAGCACAGATACGCAGTATTTT; d_gene: TRBD1; abundance: .; v_gene: TRBV10-3; j_gene: TRBJ2-3
CDR3aa: CASSSPRDSPLNTIYF; CDR3nt: TGTGCCAGCAGCTCCCCGAGGGACAGTCCCCTTAACACCATATATTTT; d_gene: TRBD1; abundance: .; v_gene: TRBV7-2; j_gene: TRBJ1-3
CDR3aa: CASKRGTPGNEQFF; CDR3nt: TGTGCCAGCAAGAGGGGGACCCCGGGCAATGAGCAGTTCTTC; d_gene: .; abundance: .; v_gene: TRBV27; j_gene: TRBJ2-1
CDR3aa: CASSEAGFGTETQYF; CDR3nt: TGTGCCAGCAGTGAAGCCGGTTTTGGGACCGAGACCCAGTACTTC; d_gene: .; abundance: .; v_gene: TRBV2; j_gene: TRBJ2-5
CDR3aa: CAWSRDRGEGGYTF; CDR3nt: TGTGCCTGGAGTCGGGACAGGGGCGAGGGTGGCTACACCTTC; d_gene: TRBD1; abundance: .; v_gene: TRBV30; j_gene: TRBJ1-2
CDR3aa: CASSASGGSSYEQYF; CDR3nt: TGTGCCAGCAGCGCGAGTGGCGGGAGCTCCTACGAGCAGTACTTC; d_gene: TRBD2; abundance: .; v_gene: TRBV7-6; j_gene: TRBJ2-7
CDR3aa: CASSPSIAGVRDTQYF; CDR3nt: TGTGCCAGCAGTCCCTCGATAGCGGGAGTTCGGGATACGCAGTATTTT; d_gene: TRBD2; abundance: .; v_gene: TRBV3-1/TRBV3-2; j_gene: TRBJ2-3
CDR3aa: CASSLETGTEETQYF; CDR3nt: TGCGCCAGCAGCTTGGAAACCGGGACAGAAGAGACCCAGTACTTC; d_gene: TRBD1; abundance: .; v_gene: TRBV5-1; j_gene: TRBJ2-5
CDR3aa: CASSTGTSASTDTQYF; CDR3nt: TGTGCCAGCAGTACGGGGACTAGCGCCAGCACAGATACGCAGTATTTT; d_gene: TRBD2; abundance: once; v_gene: TRBV6-2/TRBV6-3; j_gene: TRBJ2-3
CDR3aa: CASSRDSYGYTF; CDR3nt: TGTGCCAGCAGCCGAGACAGCTATGGCTACACCTTC; d_gene: .; abundance: .; v_gene: TRBV3-1/TRBV3-2; j_gene: TRBJ1-2
CDR3aa: CASSETRLNTGELFF; CDR3nt: TGTGCCAGCAGTGAAACGAGACTTAACACCGGGGAGCTGTTTTTT; d_gene: .; abundance: .; v_gene: TRBV2; j_gene: TRBJ2-2
CDR3aa: CASSVSRVRGEAFF; CDR3nt: TGTGCCAGCAGCGTAAGCAGGGTTCGAGGTGAAGCTTTCTTT; d_gene: .; abundance: .; v_gene: TRBV9; j_gene: TRBJ1-1
CDR3aa: CASSGLAGETQYF; CDR3nt: TGTGCCAGCAGCGGACTAGCGGGAGAGACCCAGTACTTC; d_gene: TRBD2; abundance: .; v_gene: TRBV2; j_gene: TRBJ2-5
CDR3aa: CASSRTAAGANVLTF; CDR3nt: TGTGCCAGCAGCCGGACGGCCGCTGGGGCCAACGTCCTGACTTTC; d_gene: .; abundance: .; v_gene: TRBV7-9; j_gene: TRBJ2-6
CDR3aa: CASSQPGLAAYNEQFF; CDR3nt: TGTGCCAGCAGCCAACCCGGACTAGCGGCCTACAATGAGCAGTTCTTC; d_gene: TRBD2; abundance: .; v_gene: TRBV3-1/TRBV3-2; j_gene: TRBJ2-1
CDR3aa: CASSQAGGGYEQYF; CDR3nt: TGTGCCAGCAGCCAAGCGGGAGGCGGGTACGAGCAGTACTTC; d_gene: TRBD2; abundance: .; v_gene: TRBV3-1/TRBV3-2; j_gene: TRBJ2-7
CDR3aa: CASSRRGPGNTIYF; CDR3nt: TGTGCCAGTAGCCGACGGGGGCCTGGAAACACCATATATTTT; d_gene: .; abundance: .; v_gene: TRBV19; j_gene: TRBJ1-3
CDR3aa: CASSLSLDQPQHF; CDR3nt: TGCGCCAGCAGCCTTAGCCTCGATCAGCCCCAGCATTTT; d_gene: .; abundance: .; v_gene: TRBV4-1; j_gene: TRBJ1-5
CDR3aa: CASSARTAQETQYF; CDR3nt: TGTGCCAGCAGCGCGAGGACAGCCCAGGAGACCCAGTACTTC; d_gene: .; abundance: .; v_gene: TRBV7-8; j_gene: TRBJ2-5
CDR3aa: CASSLLGASAGAETQYF; CDR3nt: TGTGCCAGCAGCCTCCTTGGAGCGAGTGCGGGAGCTGAGACCCAGTACTTC; d_gene: TRBD2; abundance: .; v_gene: TRBV4-2; j_gene: TRBJ2-5
CDR3aa: CATGLAGATEQFF; CDR3nt: TGTGCCACCGGACTAGCTGGTGCAACTGAGCAGTTCTTC; d_gene: TRBD2; abundance: .; v_gene: TRBV14; j_gene: TRBJ2-1